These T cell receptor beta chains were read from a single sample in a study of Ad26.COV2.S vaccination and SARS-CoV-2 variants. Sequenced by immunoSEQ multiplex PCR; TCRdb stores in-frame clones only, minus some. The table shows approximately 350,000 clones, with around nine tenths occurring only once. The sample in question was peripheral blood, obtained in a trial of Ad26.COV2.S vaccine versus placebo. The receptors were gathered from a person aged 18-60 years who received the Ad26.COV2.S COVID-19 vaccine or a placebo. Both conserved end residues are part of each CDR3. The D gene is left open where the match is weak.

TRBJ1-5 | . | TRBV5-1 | CASSLDGNSNQPQHF | TGCGCCAGCAGCTTGGACGGGAATAGCAATCAGCCCCAGCATTTT
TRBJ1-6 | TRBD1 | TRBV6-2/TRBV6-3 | CASSYAPGTGGPLHF | TGTGCCAGCAGTTACGCCCCCGGGACAGGGGGACCCCTCCACTTT
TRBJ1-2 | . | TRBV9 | CASSVGGVDYTF | TGTGCCAGCAGCGTAGGAGGGGTCGACTACACCTTC
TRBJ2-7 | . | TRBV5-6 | CASSSRGVTYEQYF | TGTGCCAGCAGCTCACGGGGTGTGACCTACGAGCAGTACTTC
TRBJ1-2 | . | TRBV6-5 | CASRREAVYGYTF | TGTGCCAGCAGGCGGGAGGCCGTCTATGGCTACACCTTC
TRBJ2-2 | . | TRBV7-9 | CASRADLKNTGELFF | TGTGCCAGCAGGGCTGATCTGAAGAACACCGGGGAGCTGTTTTTT
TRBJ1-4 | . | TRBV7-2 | CASRLRGGNLDEKLFF | TGTGCCAGCAGATTGAGGGGAGGGAATTTAGATGAAAAACTGTTTTTT
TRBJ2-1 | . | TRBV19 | CASSIFPSSYNEQFF | TGTGCCAGTAGTATTTTCCCCAGCTCCTACAATGAGCAGTTCTTC
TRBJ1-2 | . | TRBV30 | CAWTSTDGYTF | TGTGCCTGGACCAGTACTGACGGCTACACCTTC
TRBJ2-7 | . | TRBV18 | CASSPISRGHSYEQYF | TGTGCCAGCTCACCGATTTCGAGGGGCCACTCCTACGAGCAGTACTTC
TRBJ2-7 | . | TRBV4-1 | CASSPPEGGRAGEQYF | TGCGCCAGCAGCCCCCCCGAGGGGGGGAGAGCCGGCGAGCAGTACTTC
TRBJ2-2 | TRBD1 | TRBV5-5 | CASSPRQGAGELFF | TGTGCCAGCAGCCCCAGACAGGGCGCCGGGGAGCTGTTTTTT
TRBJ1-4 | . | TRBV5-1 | CASSLDGGRDEKLFF | TGCGCCAGCAGCTTGGATGGAGGGAGGGATGAAAAACTGTTTTTT
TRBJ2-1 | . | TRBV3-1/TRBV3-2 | CASSQRGSGNNEQFF | TGTGCCAGCAGCCAGCGAGGGTCTGGGAACAATGAGCAGTTCTTC
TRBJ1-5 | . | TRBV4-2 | CASSQVLDNQPQHF | TGTGCCAGCAGCCAAGTGTTAGACAATCAGCCCCAGCATTTT
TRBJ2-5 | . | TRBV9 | CASSVDGTPFSAQYF | TGTGCCAGCAGCGTAGACGGGACTCCCTTTTCTGCCCAGTACTTC
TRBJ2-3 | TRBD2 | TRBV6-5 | CASTHPGAGLDTQYF | TGTGCCAGCACCCACCCTGGAGCGGGGCTCGATACGCAGTATTTT
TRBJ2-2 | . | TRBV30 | CAWSVMSTGELFF | TGTGCCTGGAGTGTAATGAGCACCGGGGAGCTGTTTTTT